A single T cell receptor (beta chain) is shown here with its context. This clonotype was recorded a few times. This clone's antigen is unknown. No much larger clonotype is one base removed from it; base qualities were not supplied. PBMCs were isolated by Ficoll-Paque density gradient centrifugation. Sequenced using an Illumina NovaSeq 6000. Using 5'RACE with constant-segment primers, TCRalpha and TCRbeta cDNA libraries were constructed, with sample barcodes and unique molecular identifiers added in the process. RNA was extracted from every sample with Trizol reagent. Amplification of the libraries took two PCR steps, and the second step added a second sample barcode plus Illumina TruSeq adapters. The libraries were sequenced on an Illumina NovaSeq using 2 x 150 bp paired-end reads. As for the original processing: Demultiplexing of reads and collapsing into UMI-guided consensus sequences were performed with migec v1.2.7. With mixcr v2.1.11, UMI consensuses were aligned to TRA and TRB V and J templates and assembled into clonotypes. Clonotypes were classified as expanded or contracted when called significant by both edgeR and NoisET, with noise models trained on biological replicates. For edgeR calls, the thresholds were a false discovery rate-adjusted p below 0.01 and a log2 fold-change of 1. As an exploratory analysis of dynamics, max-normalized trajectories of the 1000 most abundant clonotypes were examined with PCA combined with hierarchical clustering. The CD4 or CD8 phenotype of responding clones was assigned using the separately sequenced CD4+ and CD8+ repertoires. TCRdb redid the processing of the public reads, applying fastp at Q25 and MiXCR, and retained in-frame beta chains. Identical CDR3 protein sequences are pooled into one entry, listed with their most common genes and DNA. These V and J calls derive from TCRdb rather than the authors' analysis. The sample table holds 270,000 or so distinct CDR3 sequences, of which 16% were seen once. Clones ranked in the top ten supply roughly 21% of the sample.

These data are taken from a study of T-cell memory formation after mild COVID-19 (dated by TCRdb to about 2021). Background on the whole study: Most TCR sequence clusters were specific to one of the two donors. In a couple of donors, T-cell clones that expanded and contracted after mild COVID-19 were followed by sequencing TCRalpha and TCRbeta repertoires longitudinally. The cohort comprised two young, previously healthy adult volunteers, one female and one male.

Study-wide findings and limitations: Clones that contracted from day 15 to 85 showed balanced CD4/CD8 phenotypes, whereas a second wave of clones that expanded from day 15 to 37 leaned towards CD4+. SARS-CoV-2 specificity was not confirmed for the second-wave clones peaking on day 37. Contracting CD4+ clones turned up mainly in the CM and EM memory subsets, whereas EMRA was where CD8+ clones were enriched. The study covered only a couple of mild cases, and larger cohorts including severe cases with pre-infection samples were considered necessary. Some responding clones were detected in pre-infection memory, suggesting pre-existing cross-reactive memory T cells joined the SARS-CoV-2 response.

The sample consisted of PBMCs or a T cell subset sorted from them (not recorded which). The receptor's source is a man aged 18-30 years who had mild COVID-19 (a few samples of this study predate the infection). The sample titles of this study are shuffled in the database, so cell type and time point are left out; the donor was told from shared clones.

In nucleotide form, the sequence is TGTGCCAGCAGTTACTCGGGACAATCGTTCCACTTT. The encoded protein is CASSYSGQSFHF. The chain was built from TRBV6-5 and TRBJ1-6; D gene: possibly TRBD1, on 6 matching bases. CDR3 length: 12 amino acids, cysteine to phenylalanine. Only CDR3 DNA is held: 36 bases, read in frame from base 1. CDR1 and CDR2 are drawn from the germline V gene: MNHEY, SVGAGI. V and J lose 0 bases and 17 bases, and a span of 11 bases separates them.